The rows below give T cell receptor beta chains drawn from one sample of a study of blood T cell repertoires in COVID-19. Method: immunoSEQ multiplex PCR; TCRdb's copy keeps in-frame clones and lacks some. Of roughly 8,700 clones listed, approximately 86% were seen once; the top ten hold roughly 7.8%. The material sequenced was peripheral blood. The receptors originated from a human donor with active COVID-19. The donor label of this sample is uncertain. CDR3s include the opening cysteine and the closing phenylalanine or tryptophan. A D gene is named only where the DNA matches it firmly. A row's size may be missing; if present it is once, few, many or a size class.

d_call	clone_size	v_call	j_call	cdr3_aa	cdr3_nt
NA	NA	TRBV5-1	TRBJ2-5	CASSPGPGVSETQYF	TGCGCCAGCAGCCCTGGGCCAGGGGTCTCAGAGACCCAGTACTTC
NA	once	TRBV24-1	TRBJ2-4	CATSDSGLRNIQYF	TGTGCCACCAGTGATTCAGGGTTGAGAAACATTCAGTACTTC
NA	NA	TRBV24-1	TRBJ2-3	CATSDLQSDRLQYF	TGTGCCACCAGTGATTTGCAAAGCGACAGGTTACAGTATTTT
NA	NA	TRBV2	TRBJ2-1	CASSQHRGYNEQFF	TGTGCCAGCAGCCAGCACCGGGGTTACAATGAGCAGTTCTTC
TRBD1	NA	TRBV5-6	TRBJ2-5	CASSLPPHRGQQETQYF	TGTGCCAGCAGCTTGCCCCCCCACAGGGGGCAACAAGAGACCCAGTACTTC
TRBD1	NA	TRBV11-2	TRBJ1-4	CASSLGDRDQEKLFF	TGTGCCAGCAGCTTAGGTGACAGGGACCAAGAAAAACTGTTTTTT
NA	NA	TRBV19	TRBJ1-5	CASSIESGSQPQHF	TGTGCCAGTAGTATAGAATCGGGGAGTCAGCCCCAGCATTTT
NA	NA	TRBV30	TRBJ2-1	CAWSGREEQFF	TGTGCCTGGAGTGGCAGGGAAGAGCAGTTCTTC
NA	NA	TRBV19	TRBJ2-2	CASSGTNTGELFF	TGTGCCAGTAGTGGCACCAACACCGGGGAGCTGTTTTTT
NA	NA	TRBV11-3	TRBJ2-1	CASSLAPAAYNEQFF	TGTGCCAGCAGCCTTGCCCCCGCCGCGTACAATGAGCAGTTCTTC
NA	NA	TRBV23-1	TRBJ2-7	CASSQREQYF	TGCGCCAGCAGTCAGAGGGAGCAGTACTTC
NA	NA	TRBV29-1	TRBJ1-3	CSVEGGVSGNTIYF	TGCAGCGTTGAAGGGGGAGTCTCTGGAAACACCATATATTTT
TRBD2	NA	TRBV4-2	TRBJ2-1	CASSEGLAGHNEQFF	TGTGCCAGCAGCGAGGGACTAGCGGGCCACAATGAGCAGTTCTTC
TRBD1	NA	TRBV6-1	TRBJ2-1	CASSDRTGPIYNEQFF	TGTGCCAGCAGTGACAGGACAGGACCGATCTACAATGAGCAGTTCTTC
NA	NA	TRBV7-2	TRBJ1-5	CASSRTRGNQPQHF	TGTGCCAGCAGTCGGACAAGAGGCAATCAGCCCCAGCATTTT
NA	NA	TRBV28	TRBJ1-2	CASSPERQSHNYGYTF	TGTGCCAGCAGTCCCGAACGACAATCCCACAACTATGGCTACACCTTC
NA	few	TRBV28	TRBJ1-6	CASSPPSRGSPLHF	TGTGCCAGCAGCCCTCCCAGCAGGGGTTCACCCCTCCACTTT
NA	NA	TRBV19	TRBJ2-3	CASSITGSDADTQYF	TGTGCCAGTAGTATTACCGGGAGCGATGCAGATACGCAGTATTTT
NA	NA	TRBV7-2	TRBJ2-1	CASMFYEQFF	TGTGCCAGCATGTTCTATGAGCAGTTCTTC
NA	NA	TRBV2	TRBJ2-2	CASSEEGSGNTGELFF	TGTGCCAGCAGTGAAGAGGGTAGCGGAAACACCGGGGAGCTGTTTTTT
TRBD1	NA	TRBV18	TRBJ2-4	CASSPRDRMLAKNIQYF	TGTGCCAGCTCACCAAGGGACAGAATGCTAGCCAAAAACATTCAGTACTTC
NA	NA	TRBV30	TRBJ1-3	CAWNPGSLGNTIYF	TGTGCCTGGAACCCAGGGTCCTTGGGAAACACCATATATTTT
NA	NA	TRBV7-3	TRBJ2-3	CASSLSGGSTDTQYF	TGTGCCAGCAGCTTAAGTGGCGGGAGCACAGATACGCAGTATTTT
TRBD1	NA	TRBV4-1	TRBJ1-1	CASSQGGTGRTEAFF	TGCGCCAGCAGCCAAGGGGGGACAGGGAGAACTGAAGCTTTCTTT
TRBD2	NA	TRBV12-5	TRBJ2-3	CASGLATSGIGGSTDTQYF	TGTGCTAGTGGTTTGGCGACTAGCGGGATCGGGGGTAGCACAGATACGCAGTATTTT
NA	NA	TRBV6-5	TRBJ1-1	CASSWGVEAFF	TGTGCCAGCAGTTGGGGAGTCGAAGCTTTCTTT
TRBD1	once	TRBV15	TRBJ1-2	CATSGQGVRGYTF	TGTGCCACCAGCGGACAGGGGGTGAGAGGCTACACCTTC
NA	NA	TRBV14	TRBJ2-7	CASSRGYEQYF	TGTGCCAGCAGCCGAGGGTACGAGCAGTACTTC
TRBD2	NA	TRBV15	TRBJ2-1	CATSRGASGSDEQFF	TGTGCCACCAGCAGAGGGGCTAGCGGGTCGGATGAGCAGTTCTTC
NA	NA	TRBV21-1	TRBJ2-3	CASNKQGAGDTQYF	TGTGCCAGCAACAAACAGGGGGCCGGAGATACGCAGTATTTT
TRBD1	NA	TRBV3-1/TRBV3-2	TRBJ2-3	CASSPQPGQGTDTQYF	TGTGCCAGCAGCCCACAACCGGGACAGGGGACAGATACGCAGTATTTT
NA	NA	TRBV19	TRBJ1-1	CASSRGPGRHTEAFF	TGTGCCAGTAGTAGGGGGCCGGGACGTCACACTGAAGCTTTCTTT
TRBD1	NA	TRBV27	TRBJ2-7	CASSLLMGQGYEQYF	TGTGCCAGCAGTTTATTAATGGGACAGGGCTACGAGCAGTACTTC
TRBD1	NA	TRBV5-1	TRBJ1-5	CASSPRTGAGQPQHF	TGCGCCAGCAGCCCGAGGACAGGGGCAGGGCAGCCCCAGCATTTT
NA	NA	TRBV15	TRBJ1-4	CATSRRTTGPPWEKLFF	TGTGCCACCAGCAGGAGAACAACAGGACCCCCTTGGGAAAAACTGTTTTTT
TRBD2	NA	TRBV7-9	TRBJ2-7	CASTKMGGFHEQYF	TGTGCCAGCACCAAAATGGGGGGGTTCCACGAGCAGTACTTC
NA	NA	TRBV10-3	TRBJ2-5	CAISESKQGWETQYF	TGTGCCATCAGTGAGTCGAAACAGGGTTGGGAGACCCAGTACTTC
NA	once	TRBV3-1/TRBV3-2	TRBJ1-6	CASSPGQYNSPLHF	TGTGCCAGCAGCCCCGGACAGTATAATTCACCCCTCCACTTT
NA	NA	TRBV12-3/TRBV12-4	TRBJ1-1	CASSWTANTEAFF	TGTGCCAGCAGTTGGACAGCCAACACTGAAGCTTTCTTT
TRBD1	NA	TRBV3-1/TRBV3-2	TRBJ1-2	CASSQVPDRRGYTF	TGTGCCAGCAGCCAAGTCCCGGACAGGCGGGGCTACACCTTC
TRBD2	few	TRBV15	TRBJ2-3	CATSELAGVGTDTQYF	TGTGCCACCAGCGAGCTAGCGGGCGTGGGGACAGATACGCAGTATTTT
TRBD1	NA	TRBV10-3	TRBJ1-2	CAISVGTGGVNYGYTF	TGTGCCATCAGTGTTGGGACAGGAGGGGTCAACTATGGCTACACCTTC
NA	few	TRBV7-2	TRBJ1-1	CASSWGHQNTEAFF	TGTGCCAGCAGCTGGGGACATCAGAACACTGAAGCTTTCTTT
TRBD1	NA	TRBV5-1	TRBJ1-6	CASSPDRGSYNSPLHF	TGCGCCAGCAGCCCGGACAGGGGCTCCTATAATTCACCCCTCCACTTT
NA	NA	TRBV23-1	TRBJ1-3	CASSHGGDNSGNTIYF	TGCGCCAGCAGCCATGGGGGGGACAACTCTGGAAACACCATATATTTT
NA	NA	TRBV15	TRBJ2-3	CATSSYTRRGTDTQYF	TGTGCCACCAGCTCGTATACTAGACGTGGCACAGATACGCAGTATTTT
NA	NA	TRBV10-3	TRBJ2-2	CAISESARPGELFF	TGTGCCATCAGTGAGTCGGCCAGGCCCGGGGAGCTGTTTTTT
TRBD1	NA	TRBV24-1	TRBJ2-1	CATMGQGASNEQFF	TGTGCCACCATGGGGCAGGGGGCGAGTAATGAGCAGTTCTTC
NA	few	TRBV28	TRBJ2-3	CASSPPAVTDTQYF	TGTGCCAGCAGCCCGCCAGCGGTCACAGATACGCAGTATTTT
NA	NA	TRBV15	TRBJ2-1	CATSTTVGGGRISYNEQFF	TGTGCCACCAGCACTACCGTAGGGGGGGGCCGTATCTCCTACAATGAGCAGTTCTTC
TRBD2	NA	TRBV11-2	TRBJ2-3	CASSLAGGRTDTQYF	TGTGCCAGCAGCTTAGCGGGGGGGCGGACAGATACGCAGTATTTT
NA	NA	TRBV6-5	TRBJ1-6	CASRMTVGDSPLHF	TGTGCCAGCAGGATGACAGTAGGGGATTCACCCCTCCACTTT
TRBD1	NA	TRBV9	TRBJ2-5	CASSVGSGGETQYF	TGTGCCAGCAGCGTAGGGTCAGGGGGAGAGACCCAGTACTTC